This entry concerns a single TCR beta chain. These data are taken from a study of T cell responses to AZD1222 COVID-19 vaccine. Assay used: immunoSEQ multiplex PCR; TCRdb lists only in-frame clones, some missing. The table has approximately 84,000 clones, 85% to 90% seen once. From germline, CDR1 is KGHSH and CDR2 LQKENI. CDR3 length equals 14 residues. V lost 6 bases to trimming and J lost 6 bases; unmatched junction nucleotides: 6. The specimen was peripheral blood, collected 28 days after the second AZD1222 dose. This chain joins TRBV18 and TRBJ2-1, with 9 bases fitting TRBD1. The source is an adult who received the AZD1222 COVID-19 vaccine. CDR3 loop: CASSTTGGRNEQFF. CDR3 bases: TGTGCCAGCTCGACGACAGGGGGTCGCAATGAGCAGTTCTTC.